The rows below give T cell receptor beta chains drawn from one sample of a study of OX40 agonist ivuxolimab in advanced cancers. Sequenced by immunoSEQ multiplex PCR; TCRdb stores in-frame clones only, minus some. Of 50,000 to 65,000 clones listed, approximately 91% are singletons. This sample comprised CD4+ or CD8+ T cells sorted from blood, obtained in a trial of the OX40 agonist ivuxolimab. Source of these receptors: an adult with an advanced solid tumor such as melanoma, head and neck, liver or kidney cancer. CDR3s include the opening cysteine and the closing phenylalanine or tryptophan. The D gene is left open where the match is weak. Size tells how often a clone was seen (once, few, many) or the class of an expanded clone, and some rows leave it out.

size: .; V: TRBV27; J: TRBJ2-7; D: TRBD1; DNA: TGTGCCAGCAGCCGGATCCGGGACAGGGGACCGTACGAGCAGTACTTC; CDR3: CASSRIRDRGPYEQYF
size: few; V: TRBV4-1; J: TRBJ1-5; D: .; DNA: TGCGCCAGCAGCCACTCGGACGTCAATCAGCCCCAGCATTTT; CDR3: CASSHSDVNQPQHF
size: .; V: TRBV2; J: TRBJ2-1; D: .; DNA: TGTGCCAGCAGTGAACGGCGGGTTAATGAGCAGTTCTTC; CDR3: CASSERRVNEQFF
size: .; V: TRBV29-1; J: TRBJ2-7; D: TRBD2; DNA: TGCAGCGTTGTAGATAGCGGGAGCGGGTACGAGCAGTACTTC; CDR3: CSVVDSGSGYEQYF
size: .; V: TRBV7-6; J: TRBJ2-7; D: TRBD1; DNA: TGTGCCAGCAGCTTAACAGACAGGGCTCCTTACGAGCAGTACTTC; CDR3: CASSLTDRAPYEQYF
size: .; V: TRBV7-9; J: TRBJ2-1; D: .; DNA: TGTGCCAGCAGCTTAGCGACTTTTCTTGAGCAGTTCTTC; CDR3: CASSLATFLEQFF
size: .; V: TRBV9; J: TRBJ2-1; D: .; DNA: TGTGCCAGCAGCGTAGGAAGGGGAAACAATGAGCAGTTCTTC; CDR3: CASSVGRGNNEQFF
size: .; V: TRBV9; J: TRBJ1-1; D: .; DNA: TGTGCCAGCAGCGTAGAGTCGACGGAGAACACTGAAGCTTTCTTT; CDR3: CASSVESTENTEAFF
size: .; V: TRBV15; J: TRBJ2-1; D: .; DNA: TGTGCCACCAGCAGAGATCAGGGTACCTACAATGAGCAGTTCTTC; CDR3: CATSRDQGTYNEQFF
size: .; V: TRBV6-6; J: TRBJ1-5; D: TRBD1; DNA: TGTGCCAGTTCTACAGGGGGATACTCCAATCAGCCCCAGCATTTT; CDR3: CASSTGGYSNQPQHF
size: .; V: TRBV10-2; J: TRBJ2-7; D: .; DNA: TGCGCCAGCAGTGTGACAGGCGTATACGAGCAGTACTTC; CDR3: CASSVTGVYEQYF
size: .; V: TRBV5-5; J: TRBJ2-1; D: .; DNA: TGTGCCAGCAGCGTATCCAATGAGCAGTTCTTC; CDR3: CASSVSNEQFF
size: .; V: TRBV7-3; J: TRBJ2-1; D: .; DNA: TGTGCCAGCGGCCTGGCGGCAAGCTCCTACAATGAGCAGTTCTTC; CDR3: CASGLAASSYNEQFF
size: .; V: TRBV7-9; J: TRBJ2-2; D: .; DNA: TGTGCCAGCAGCCCAGGGTTGGGCACCGGGGAGCTGTTTTTT; CDR3: CASSPGLGTGELFF
size: .; V: TRBV15; J: TRBJ2-3; D: TRBD2; DNA: TGTGCCACCAGCAGAGAACTAGCGATGAGCACAGATACGCAGTATTTT; CDR3: CATSRELAMSTDTQYF
size: .; V: TRBV29-1; J: TRBJ2-3; D: TRBD1; DNA: TGCAGCGTTGAAGATCTAAGGGACAGGGCAAATACGCAGTATTTT; CDR3: CSVEDLRDRANTQYF
size: .; V: TRBV30; J: TRBJ1-3; D: .; DNA: TGTGCCTGGAGTGGGACGGACCCTCCTTCTGGAAACACCATATATTTT; CDR3: CAWSGTDPPSGNTIYF
size: .; V: TRBV14; J: TRBJ2-2; D: .; DNA: TGTGCCAGCAGCTCCGGATATAACACCGGGGAGCTGTTTTTT; CDR3: CASSSGYNTGELFF
size: once; V: TRBV19; J: TRBJ2-1; D: TRBD2; DNA: TGTGCCAGTAGTATAGAGGGCTCTAGCGGGAGAGGCAATGAGCAGTTCTTC; CDR3: CASSIEGSSGRGNEQFF
size: once; V: TRBV28; J: TRBJ2-1; D: TRBD1; DNA: TGTGCCAGCAGTCGGACAGGGGGCATCAATGAGCAGTTCTTC; CDR3: CASSRTGGINEQFF
size: .; V: TRBV5-1; J: TRBJ2-7; D: TRBD2; DNA: TGCGCCAGCAGCTTGGGACTAGCGGGAGGCCCACGCTCCTACGAGCAGTACTTC; CDR3: CASSLGLAGGPRSYEQYF
size: .; V: TRBV28; J: TRBJ2-1; D: TRBD2; DNA: TGTGCCAGCAGCGCACTAGCGAGCTCCTACAATGAGCAGTTCTTC; CDR3: CASSALASSYNEQFF
size: once; V: TRBV7-8; J: TRBJ2-1; D: .; DNA: TGTGCCAGCTGGATAGCGGATGAGCAGTTCTTC; CDR3: CASWIADEQFF
size: .; V: TRBV7-3; J: TRBJ2-7; D: TRBD2; DNA: TGTGCCAGCAGCTTAAGGGCGGGGGGACTTTACGAGCAGTACTTC; CDR3: CASSLRAGGLYEQYF
size: .; V: TRBV5-3; J: TRBJ1-4; D: TRBD1; DNA: TGTGCCAGAAGCTCCCCCCTGGGACAGCCTAATGAAAAACTGTTTTTT; CDR3: CARSSPLGQPNEKLFF
size: .; V: TRBV27; J: TRBJ2-1; D: .; DNA: TGTGCCAGCATAGTTGGGGAGGAGCAGTTCTTC; CDR3: CASIVGEEQFF
size: .; V: TRBV7-6; J: TRBJ2-1; D: .; DNA: TGTGCCAGCAGCTTAGCAAACTTCAATGAGCAGTTCTTC; CDR3: CASSLANFNEQFF
size: .; V: TRBV19; J: TRBJ1-5; D: TRBD1; DNA: TGTGCCAGTAGTATCGGACAGGGGCTATATAGCAATCAGCCCCAGCATTTT; CDR3: CASSIGQGLYSNQPQHF
size: .; V: TRBV27; J: TRBJ2-1; D: .; DNA: TGTGCCAGCAGTTTAGGGTCGTCGGGCAAAGAGCAGTTCTTC; CDR3: CASSLGSSGKEQFF
size: .; V: TRBV6-1; J: TRBJ2-5; D: TRBD1; DNA: TGTGCCAGCAGTGACGGCAGGGGGCGTGAGGGAGAGACCCAGTACTTC; CDR3: CASSDGRGREGETQYF
size: .; V: TRBV21-1; J: TRBJ1-6; D: .; DNA: TGTGCCAGCAGCAAAGCGCGACAGGGGTATTCACCCCTCCACTTT; CDR3: CASSKARQGYSPLHF
size: .; V: TRBV7-9; J: TRBJ1-2; D: .; DNA: TGTGCCAGCAGCCCGACTTGGGGCGGGGACAATTATGGCTACACCTTC; CDR3: CASSPTWGGDNYGYTF
size: once; V: TRBV4-2; J: TRBJ2-1; D: .; DNA: TGTGCCAGCAGCCAAGCGTCCGGGCCTCTAGCCCAGTTCAATGAGCAGTTCTTC; CDR3: CASSQASGPLAQFNEQFF
size: .; V: TRBV28; J: TRBJ1-2; D: TRBD1; DNA: TGTGCCAGCAGTTTATTAGACAGGGTGGACTATGGCTACACCTTC; CDR3: CASSLLDRVDYGYTF